The 10 T cell receptor beta chains given below trace back to one sample, sequenced in a study of control samples from healthy donors and cancer patients. Libraries were prepared by immunoSEQ multiplex PCR; TCRdb keeps only in-frame clonotypes and omits some of them. The table lists approximately 90,000 clones, about nine tenths of them singletons. Sequences were obtained from blood. These receptor sequences come from a woman in her seventies in good health.

The V and J genes are TRBV30 and TRBJ1-1, with unresolved D. The germline V gene encodes CDR1 GTSNPN and CDR2 SVGIG (reference sequence). With 0 bases removed from V and 3 bases from J, the gap between germline ends came to 8 bases. The CDR3 length is 13 residues. In nucleotides, the CDR3 is TGTGCCTGGAGTGTGGGTCTGGACACTGAAGCTTTCTTT. Protein: CAWSVGLDTEAFF.

This sequence joins TRBV10-2 and TRBJ1-1; 9 bases are shared with TRBD1. V was pared by 4 bases and J by 1 base, with 4 bases of the junction left unmatched. The CDR3 sequence is 15 residues long. The germline gives CDR1 WSHSY, CDR2 SAAADI. The CDR3 sequence is CASSAPGQGNTEAFF. The CDR3 nucleotides are TGCGCCAGCAGTGCGCCGGGACAGGGGAACACTGAAGCTTTCTTT.

This sequence joins TRBV5-1 and TRBJ1-5; 11 bases are shared with TRBD1. Germline CDR1 SGHRS, CDR2 YFSETQ. V gave up 0 bases and J gave up 6 bases; unmatched junction bases: 5. CDR3 size: 16 residues. CDR3 protein: CASSLGGTGGGQPQHF. CDR3 bases: TGCGCCAGCAGCTTGGGCGGGACAGGGGGAGGTCAGCCCCAGCATTTT. Full variable domain (remainder filled in from reference TRBV5-1 and TRBJ1-5): KAGVTQTPRYLIKTRGQQVTLSCSPISGHRSVSWYQQTPGQGLQFLFEYFSETQRNKGNFPGRFSGRQFSNSRSEMNVSTLELGDSALYLCASSLGGTGGGQPQHFGDGTRLSIL.

The V and J genes are TRBV7-2 and TRBJ2-3, with a possible D match to TRBD1 (5 bases). V was pared by 5 bases and J by 7 bases, with 13 bases between. This CDR3 region has 13 residues. Per the germline V gene, CDR1 is SGHTA and CDR2 is FQGNSA. The CDR3 DNA reads as TGTGCCAGCAGCCTAGACAGCGTGAATACGCAGTATTTT. Translation: CASSLDSVNTQYF.

V and J are TRBV6-5 and TRBJ2-7; possible D gene TRBD2, 5 bases. Looked up from germline, CDR1 is MNHEY and CDR2 is SVGAGI. The CDR3 covers 13 residues. V lost 3 bases and J 7 bases, leaving 13 bases between the germline ends. CDR3 sequence reads: CASSYSVSREQYF. CDR3 nucleotide sequence: TGTGCCAGCAGTTATAGCGTCTCCAGGGAGCAGTACTTC.

The chain carries TRBV19 and TRBJ2-7; 8 bases map to TRBD2. Looked up from germline, CDR1 is LNHDA and CDR2 is SQIVND (reference sequence). The CDR3 runs to 15 residues. V shed 7 bases, J shed 2 bases, and the junction held 10 bases outside the gene matches. The CDR3 reads CASILRAGGPYEQYF. CDR3 DNA sequence: TGTGCCAGTATCCTCCGGGCGGGAGGTCCCTACGAGCAGTACTTC. Together with reference TRBV19 and TRBJ2-7, the CDR3 gives the full variable domain: DGGITQSPKYLFRKEGQNVTLSCEQNLNHDAMYWYRQDPGQGLRLIYYSQIVNDFQKGDIAEGYSVSREKKESFPLTVTSAQKNPTAFYLCASILRAGGPYEQYFGPGTRLTVT.

The chain recombines TRBV5-4 with TRBJ2-2; 11 nucleotides line up with TRBD2. This CDR3 is built from 14 residues. V trimming: 4 bases; J trimming: 6 bases; junction bases outside the gene matches: 2. The germline gives CDR1 SGHNT, CDR2 YYREEE (reference sequence). The CDR3 spells CASSLGLAAGELFF. The CDR3 DNA is TGTGCCAGCAGCCTGGGACTAGCGGCCGGGGAGCTGTTTTTT.

The gene calls are TRBV3-1 (or the pseudogene TRBV3-2) and TRBJ2-5, with D unresolved. Trimming removed 0 bases from V and 7 bases from J, with 9 bases in between. The CDR3 contains 13 residues. Germline CDR1 is LGHDT and CDR2 is YNNKEL (reference sequence). CDR3 coding DNA: TGTGCCAGCAGCCAAGATTGGTCCGGGACCCAGTACTTC. As protein: CASSQDWSGTQYF.

The chain links TRBV3-1 (or the pseudogene TRBV3-2) to TRBJ2-5; D uncertain. The germline CDR1 and CDR2 sequences are LGHDT and YNNKEL (reference sequence). The CDR3 runs 12 residues. Trimming left V 1 base short and J 5 bases short, with 5 bases between. The CDR3 nucleotides are TGTGCCAGCAGCCAAGCTGGGGAGACCCAGTACTTC. Amino acids: CASSQAGETQYF.

This rearrangement joins TRBV5-1 to TRBJ2-1; D ambiguous. The V gene lost 3 bases and the J gene lost 2 bases, with 9 bases spanning the gap. CDR1 is SGHRS, CDR2 YFSETQ, per germline. The CDR3 sequence is 14 residues long. The CDR3 DNA reads TGCGCCAGCAGCTCAGGACCCGCCTACAATGAGCAGTTCTTC. It encodes CASSSGPAYNEQFF.